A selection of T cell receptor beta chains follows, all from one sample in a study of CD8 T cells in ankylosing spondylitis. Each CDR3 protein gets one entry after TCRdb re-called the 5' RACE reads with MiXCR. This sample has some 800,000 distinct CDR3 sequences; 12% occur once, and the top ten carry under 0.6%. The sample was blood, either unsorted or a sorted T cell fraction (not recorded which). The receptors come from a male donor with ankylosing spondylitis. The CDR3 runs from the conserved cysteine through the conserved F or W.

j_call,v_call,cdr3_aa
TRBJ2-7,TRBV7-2,CASSLASGTLSYEQYF
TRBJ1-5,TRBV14,CASSLTFNGPQHF
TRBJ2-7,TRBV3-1,CASSPRLTGEGEQYF
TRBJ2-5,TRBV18,CASSPYGQGPETQYF
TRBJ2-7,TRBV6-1,CASRMGPTLDEQYF
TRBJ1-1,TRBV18,CASSSGTEEAFF
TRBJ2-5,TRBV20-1,CSAVTRGETQYF
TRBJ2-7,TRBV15,CASGSNYEQYF
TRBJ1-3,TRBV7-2,CASSPRDGSSGNTIYF
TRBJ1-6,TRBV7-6,CASSLEQANSPLHF
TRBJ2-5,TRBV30,CAWSVKGAGTQYF
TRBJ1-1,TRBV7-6,CASSPRQGSNTEAFF
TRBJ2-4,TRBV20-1,CSAPLRVAKNIQYF
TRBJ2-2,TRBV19,CASSMSQGDNTGELFF
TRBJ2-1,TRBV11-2,CASSLEQARSYNEQFF
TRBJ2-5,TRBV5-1,CASSLEGRSETQYF
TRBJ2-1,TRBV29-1,CSVRTGHFYNEQFF
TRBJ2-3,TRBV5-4,CASSRPLAGGSTDTQYF
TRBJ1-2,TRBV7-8,CASSPPYRVGYTF
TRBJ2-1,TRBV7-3,CASSRTGGVNEQFF
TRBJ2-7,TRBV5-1,CASSMGLAGDLAYEQYF
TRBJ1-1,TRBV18,CASSPPGFEAGTEAFF
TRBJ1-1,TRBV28,CASSLEGTITEAFF
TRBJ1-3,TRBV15,CATSPTHGRGTIYF
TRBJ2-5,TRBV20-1,CSARDYRVQETQYF
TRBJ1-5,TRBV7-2,CASSFNVRQPQHF
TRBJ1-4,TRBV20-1,CSARRTGNVREKLFF
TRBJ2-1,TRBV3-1,CASSPWEGPKFF
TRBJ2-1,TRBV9,CASSVGGAGDNEQFF
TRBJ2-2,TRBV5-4,CASSRAPTNTGELFF
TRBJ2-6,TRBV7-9,CASSLGFPGANVLTF
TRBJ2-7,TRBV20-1,CSGVPRQGVSYEQYF
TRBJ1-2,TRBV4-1,CASSHAYRVDYGYTF
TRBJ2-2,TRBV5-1,CASSLGIPTGELFF
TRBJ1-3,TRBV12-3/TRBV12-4,CASRRRDHLEGNTIYF